This T cell receptor beta chain was sequenced for a study of T cells in tumors after PD-1 blockade. On the study more broadly: Excluded were patients with checkpoint blockade, immunosuppressants, or radiotherapy or other anti-cancer therapy within 4 weeks. A subset received ongoing vismodegib 150 mg daily alongside anti-PD-1 therapy.

This CDR3 has 13 residues. Trimming cost V 0 bases and J 2 bases, with 5 bases left between them. Germline CDR1 reads SGDLS; CDR2 reads YYNGEE. Profiling relied on immunoSEQ multiplex PCR, and the TCRdb table lists in-frame clones only, not all of them. The sample includes approximately 48,000 clones, roughly 80% of them seen just once. This receptor was obtained from a human donor with basal cell carcinoma. The rearrangement links TRBV9 to TRBJ2-5; D is ambiguous. Source: PBMCs, taken before anti-PD-1 treatment. The CDR3 loop reads CASSVEVQETQYF. The CDR3 nucleotides are TGTGCCAGCAGCGTAGAGGTACAAGAGACCCAGTACTTC. Full variable domain (remainder filled in from reference TRBV9 and TRBJ2-5): DSGVTQTPKHLITATGQRVTLRCSPRSGDLSVYWYQQSLDQGLQFLIQYYNGEERAKGNILERFSAQQFPDLHSELNLSSLELGDSALYFCASSVEVQETQYFGPGTRLLVL.